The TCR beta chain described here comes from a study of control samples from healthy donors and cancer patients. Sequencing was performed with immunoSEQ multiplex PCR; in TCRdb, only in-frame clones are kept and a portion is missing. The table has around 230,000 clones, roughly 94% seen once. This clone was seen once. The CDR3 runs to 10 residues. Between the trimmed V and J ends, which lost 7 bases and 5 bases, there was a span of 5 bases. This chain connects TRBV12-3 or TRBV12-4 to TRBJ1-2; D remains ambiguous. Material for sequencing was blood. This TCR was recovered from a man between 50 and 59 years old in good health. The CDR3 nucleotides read TGTGCCAGCACACTTTATGGCTACACCTTC. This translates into CASTLYGYTF.